Below are 14 T cell receptor beta chains sequenced from a single sample in a study of shared clonotypes between healthy human individuals (dated by TCRdb to the early 2020s). Library preparation employed the immunoSEQ multiplex PCR assay. Sourced from immuneACCESS, this table was stored by TCRdb with only in-frame sequences that have V and J called. A share of the clones is absent; for the studies checked, an unresolved V gene accounts for under half, and the remainder has no known explanation. The sample data list 2 million to 3 million clones, and around 90% of these were observed just once. The ten largest clones capture more than 0.12% of the sample. The sample consisted of naive CD4+ T cells sorted from blood. This specimen's cell subset or site label, per the study, means: CD45RA+ positively selected. Source of these receptors: a man between 18 and 35 years old in good health.

The V call is TRBV30, the J call TRBJ2-5; 8 bases align to TRBD1. The J call could be wrong; TRBJ2-7 is a better fit for the DNA end. Per germline, CDR1 GTSNPN and CDR2 SVGIG (reference sequence). The CDR3 has 13 amino acids. This CDR3 is CAWARQGMGEQYF. The DNA of the CDR3 is TGTGCCTGGGCTCGACAGGGGATGGGCGAGCAGTACTTC.

The rearrangement uses TRBV27 and TRBJ2-7; a weak D match, TRBD1 (6 bases). The V gene lost 2 bases and the J gene lost 7 bases, with 12 bases spanning the gap. The CDR3 is 13 residues long. Germline CDR1 MNHEY, CDR2 SMNVEV (reference sequence). CDR3 in amino acids: CASSLETGGEQYF. In nucleotides, the CDR3 is TGTGCCAGCAGTTTAGAGACAGGCGGGGAGCAGTACTTC.

Concerning this clone itself: This sample includes further DNA sequences coding for the same CDR3. V is TRBV6-5 and J is TRBJ2-7, with D possibly matching TRBD2 (5 bases). The V and J ends lost 0 bases and 6 bases respectively, with 9 bases between them. The germline gives CDR1 MNHEY, CDR2 SVGAGI. This CDR3 is built from 13 residues. CDR3 sequence reads: CASSYSSRGEQYF. The DNA of the CDR3 is TGTGCCAGCAGTTACTCGAGTCGGGGCGAGCAGTACTTC.

About this clone: Other DNA sequences in this specimen translate into the identical CDR3. This chain joins TRBV10-1 and TRBJ2-3; TRBD2 is a possible D gene (6 bases). CDR1 WNHNN and CDR2 SYGVQD come from the germline V gene (reference sequence). Trimming cost V 3 bases and J 3 bases, with 10 bases left between them. This CDR3 comprises 14 residues. Written as DNA, the CDR3 is TGCGCCAGCAGTGATGGGGGGAGTACAGATACGCAGTATTTT. Translating gives CASSDGGSTDTQYF.

The chain employs TRBV5-6 and TRBJ2-4; a weak D match, TRBD1 (5 bases). CDR3 length: 15 amino acids. The germline V and J ends were trimmed by 2 bases and 8 bases, with 17 bases remaining between them. Germline CDR1 and CDR2: SGHDT and YYEEEE. The CDR3 region has the DNA TGTGCCAGCAGCTTTAGCAAAACAGGCTCTTACATTCAGTACTTC. As protein: CASSFSKTGSYIQYF.

The chain combines TRBV5-1 with TRBJ2-3, with TRBD1 identical over 7 bases. Losses at the gene ends were 4 bases for V and 6 bases for J; bases not matched to a gene: 2. Germline assignment: CDR1 SGHRS and CDR2 YFSETQ. CDR3 size: 12 residues. The CDR3 region has the DNA TGCGCCAGCAGCCCAGGGGGTGATACGCAGTATTTT. This sequence encodes CASSPGGDTQYF.

The chain combines TRBV9 with TRBJ1-1; 10 nucleotides match TRBD1. Germline V CDR1 and CDR2: SGDLS, YYNGEE. The CDR3 has 14 amino acids. V lost 4 bases and J lost 8; bases outside the gene matches: 8. CDR3 sequence: CASSPGQGLVEAFF. DNA of the CDR3: TGTGCCAGCAGCCCGGGACAGGGGCTCGTGGAAGCTTTCTTT. Using reference TRBV9 and TRBJ1-1 for the parts outside the CDR3, the full variable domain is DSGVTQTPKHLITATGQRVTLRCSPRSGDLSVYWYQQSLDQGLQFLIQYYNGEERAKGNILERFSAQQFPDLHSELNLSSLELGDSALYFCASSPGQGLVEAFFGQGTRLTVV.

V and J are TRBV7-8 and TRBJ2-2; D is unclear. The CDR3 totals 14 residues. Trimming pared 1 base from V and 8 bases from J, leaving 11 bases between. Per the germline V gene, CDR1 is SGHVS and CDR2 is FQNEAQ. The CDR3 sequence is CASSLDLGIGELFF. In DNA form, the CDR3 reads TGTGCCAGCAGCTTAGATCTTGGGATTGGGGAGCTGTTTTTT.

V usage is TRBV4-3 and J usage is TRBJ2-1; 10 nucleotides align to TRBD2. The CDR3 loop spans 18 amino acids. From germline, CDR1 is LGHNA and CDR2 YSLEER. J was trimmed by 4 bases and V by 0 bases; bases with no gene match: 9. The CDR3 DNA sequence: TGCGCCAGCAGCCAAGATCATGTAGGACTAGCGGTGTACAATGAGCAGTTCTTC. Translation: CASSQDHVGLAVYNEQFF.

This clone has a single count. The chain uses TRBV18 and TRBJ1-1; tentative D call: TRBD1 (5 bases). The CDR3 contains 14 residues. V was cut by 6 bases and J by 2 bases, with 13 bases left in between. Germline assignment: CDR1 KGHSH and CDR2 LQKENI. The CDR3 region has the DNA TGTGCCAGCTCTCTAAACCGGGACAACACTGAAGCTTTCTTT. Its translation is CASSLNRDNTEAFF.

The chain combines TRBV6-1 with TRBJ2-5; D is undetermined. The CDR3 runs to 14 residues. CDR1 is MNHNS, CDR2 SASEGT, per germline. V gave up 2 bases and J gave up 2 bases, with 9 bases separating them. The CDR3 region is CASSELIHQETQYF. The CDR3 DNA reads TGTGCCAGCAGTGAATTAATTCATCAAGAGACCCAGTACTTC.

The gene calls are TRBV6-1 and TRBJ2-1; no definite D call. V lost 5 bases and J 5 bases, leaving 10 bases between the germline ends. Germline CDR1 MNHNS, CDR2 SASEGT. This CDR3 is built from 13 residues. The CDR3 sequence: CASSRQDNNEQFF. CDR3 in DNA: TGTGCCAGCAGTCGGCAAGACAACAATGAGCAGTTCTTC.

As DNA, the CDR3 is TGCGCCAGCCCCCTACCAGCAGCCCCCACTGAACAAGGGGGAGATACGCAGTATTTT. Translated: CASPLPAAPTEQGGDTQYF. This sequence joins TRBV5-1 and TRBJ2-3, with D perhaps matching TRBD1 (6 bases). The CDR3 extends over 19 amino acids. V lost 7 bases and J lost 5, with 32 bases in between. From germline, CDR1 is SGHRS and CDR2 YFSETQ. The whole variable domain, remainder taken from reference TRBV5-1 and TRBJ2-3, is KAGVTQTPRYLIKTRGQQVTLSCSPISGHRSVSWYQQTPGQGLQFLFEYFSETQRNKGNFPGRFSGRQFSNSRSEMNVSTLELGDSALYLCASPLPAAPTEQGGDTQYFGPGTRLTVL.

Of note for this clone: Other DNA sequences in the same sample also yield this CDR3. The rearrangement uses TRBV5-1 and TRBJ2-1, with 9 bases aligning to TRBD2. V gave up 0 bases and J gave up 4 bases; unmatched junction bases: 2. This CDR3 contains 15 residues. Germline CDR1 is SGHRS and CDR2 is YFSETQ. In DNA form, the CDR3 reads TGCGCCAGCAGCTTGGATAGCGGGAGTTACAATGAGCAGTTCTTC. Translating it yields CASSLDSGSYNEQFF.